The sequence of this T cell receptor beta chain was determined in a study of T-cell reconstitution after alpha-beta-depleted transplantation in children. Study-wide results and caveats: Several hundred expanded graft clones reportedly were the source of alpha-beta T cells about two months after transplant. T cells produced anew were the main source of T-cell counts and diversity one year after transplant. Recipient T cells and thymic progenitors that survived gave rise to the high TCRbeta diversity observed at day 60 in some patients.

It was with unique molecular identifiers that the TCRbeta library was prepared. TCRdb ran MiXCR on the PCR reads and lists one entry per CDR3 protein. Of about 110,000 distinct CDR3 sequences listed, roughly 23% are singletons. The CDR3 extends over 16 amino acids. Germline lookup yields CDR1 DFQATT and CDR2 SNEGSKA (reference sequence). This clonotype was seen only a few times. Its antigen is unknown. The chain couples TRBV20-1 to TRBJ2-5, with 14 bases that match TRBD2. The source was PBMCs, mostly from graft donor cells, collected 180 days after TCRalphabeta/CD19-depleted stem cell transplant. The receptor comes from a male patient between 2 and 9 years old who had a stem cell transplant for chronic granulomatous disease, so the T cells may come from the graft donor. CDR3 in amino acids: CRIGTSGGTYQETQYF. CDR3 bases: TGCAGAATAGGGACTAGCGGGGGAACGTACCAAGAGACCCAGTACTTC.